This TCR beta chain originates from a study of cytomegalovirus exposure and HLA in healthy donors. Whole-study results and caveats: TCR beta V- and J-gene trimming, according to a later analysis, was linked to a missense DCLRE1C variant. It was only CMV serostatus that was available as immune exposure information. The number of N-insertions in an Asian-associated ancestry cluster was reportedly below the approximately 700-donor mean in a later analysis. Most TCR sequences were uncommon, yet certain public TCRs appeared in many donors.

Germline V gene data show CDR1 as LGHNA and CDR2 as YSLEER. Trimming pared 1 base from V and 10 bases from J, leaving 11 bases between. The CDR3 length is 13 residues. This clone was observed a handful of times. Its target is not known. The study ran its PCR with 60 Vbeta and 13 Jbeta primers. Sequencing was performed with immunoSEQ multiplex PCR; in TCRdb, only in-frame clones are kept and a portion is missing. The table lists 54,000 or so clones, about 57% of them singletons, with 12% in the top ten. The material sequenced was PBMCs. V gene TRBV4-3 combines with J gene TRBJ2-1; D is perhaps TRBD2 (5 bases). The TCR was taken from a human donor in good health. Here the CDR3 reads CASSQAPSLEQFF. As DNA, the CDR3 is TGCGCCAGCAGCCAAGCCCCTAGCTTAGAGCAGTTCTTC.